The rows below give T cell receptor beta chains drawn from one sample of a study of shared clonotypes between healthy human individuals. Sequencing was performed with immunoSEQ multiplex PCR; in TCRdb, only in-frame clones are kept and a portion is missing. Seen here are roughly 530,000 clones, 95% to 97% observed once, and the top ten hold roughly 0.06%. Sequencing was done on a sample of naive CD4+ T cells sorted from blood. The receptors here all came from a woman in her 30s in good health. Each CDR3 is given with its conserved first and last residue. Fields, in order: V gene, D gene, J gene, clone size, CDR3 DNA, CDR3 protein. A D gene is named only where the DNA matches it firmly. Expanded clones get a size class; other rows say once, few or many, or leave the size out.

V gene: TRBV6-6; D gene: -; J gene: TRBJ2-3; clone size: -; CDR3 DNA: TGTGCCAGCAGTTACTCCTCCCTCCGCACAGATACGCAGTATTTT; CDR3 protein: CASSYSSLRTDTQYF
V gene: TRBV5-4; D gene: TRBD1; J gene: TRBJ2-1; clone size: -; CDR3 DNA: TGTGCCAGCAGCGATACGACAGGGGGGAATGAGCAGTTCTTC; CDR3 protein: CASSDTTGGNEQFF
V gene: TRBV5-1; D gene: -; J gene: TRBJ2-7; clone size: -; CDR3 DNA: TGCGCCAGCAGCTTGGAGGCCGGATCCTACGAGCAGTACTTC; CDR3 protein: CASSLEAGSYEQYF
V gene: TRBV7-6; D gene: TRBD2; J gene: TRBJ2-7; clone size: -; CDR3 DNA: TGTGCCAGCAGCCCGGGACTAGCGGGATTCGAGCAGTACTTC; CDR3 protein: CASSPGLAGFEQYF
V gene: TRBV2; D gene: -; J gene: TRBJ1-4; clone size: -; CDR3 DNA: TGTGCCAGCAGCCCGACTGTAAAACTGTTTTTT; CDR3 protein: CASSPTVKLFF
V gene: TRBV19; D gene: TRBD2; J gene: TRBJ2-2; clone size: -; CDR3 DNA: TGTGCCAGTAGTATTCATAGCGGGAGGGGGTCCGGGGAGCTGTTTTTT; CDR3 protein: CASSIHSGRGSGELFF
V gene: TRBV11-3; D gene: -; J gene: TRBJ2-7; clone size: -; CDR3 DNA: TGTGCCAGCAGCTTAGCCGGGGTTCTTTCCTACGAGCAGTACTTC; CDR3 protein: CASSLAGVLSYEQYF
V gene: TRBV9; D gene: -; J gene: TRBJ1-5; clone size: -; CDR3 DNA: TGTGCCAGCAGCCTAGGTGGGATGGCGTGGGGGCCCCAGCATTTT; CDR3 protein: CASSLGGMAWGPQHF
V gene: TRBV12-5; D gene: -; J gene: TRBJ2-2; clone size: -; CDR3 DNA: TGTGCTAGTGGGTTTGGAGACGAGGCCGCCGGGGAGCTGTTTTTT; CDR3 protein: CASGFGDEAAGELFF
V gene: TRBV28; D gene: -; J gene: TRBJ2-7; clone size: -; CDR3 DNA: TGTGCCACAGGACAGATTACCGAGCAGTACTTC; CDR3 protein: CATGQITEQYF
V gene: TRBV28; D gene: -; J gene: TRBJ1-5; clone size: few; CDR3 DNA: TGTGCCAGCAGTTTGTACCAGGCCCAGCCCCAGCATTTT; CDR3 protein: CASSLYQAQPQHF
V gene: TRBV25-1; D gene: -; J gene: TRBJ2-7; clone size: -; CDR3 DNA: TGTGCCAGCAGGGAATCCGCCTACGAGCAGTACTTC; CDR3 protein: CASRESAYEQYF
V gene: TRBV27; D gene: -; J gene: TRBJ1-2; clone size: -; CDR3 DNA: TGTGCCAGCTACTTATCTTCCCCTAGGGCCGATAACTATGGCTACACCTTC; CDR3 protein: CASYLSSPRADNYGYTF
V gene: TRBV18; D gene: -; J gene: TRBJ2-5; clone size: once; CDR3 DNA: TGTGCCAGCTCACCAATGGACGAAGAGACCCAGTACTTC; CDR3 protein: CASSPMDEETQYF
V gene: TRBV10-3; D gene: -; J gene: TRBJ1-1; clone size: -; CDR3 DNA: TGTGCCATCAGTGAGTCGGTTACTGAAGCTTTCTTT; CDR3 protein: CAISESVTEAFF
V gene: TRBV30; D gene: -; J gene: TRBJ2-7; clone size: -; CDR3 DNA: TGTGCCTGTGCGCGGTACTACGAGCAGTACTTC; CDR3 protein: CACARYYEQYF
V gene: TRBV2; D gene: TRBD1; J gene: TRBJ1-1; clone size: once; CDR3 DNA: TGTGCCAGTGTTTTACAGGGGGCCCCCACTGAAGCTTTCTTT; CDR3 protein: CASVLQGAPTEAFF
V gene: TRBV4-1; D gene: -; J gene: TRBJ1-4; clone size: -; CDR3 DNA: TGCGCCAGCAGCCAAGATGAGGGAGCTAATGAAAAACTGTTTTTT; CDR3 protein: CASSQDEGANEKLFF
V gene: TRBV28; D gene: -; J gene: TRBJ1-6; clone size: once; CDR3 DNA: TGTGCCAGCAGTTTACCTACAGGCTCACCCCTCCACTTT; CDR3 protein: CASSLPTGSPLHF
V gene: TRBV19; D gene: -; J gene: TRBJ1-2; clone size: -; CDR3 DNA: TGTGCCAGTAGTATGGTTGAGGGCGGCTACACCTTC; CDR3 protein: CASSMVEGGYTF
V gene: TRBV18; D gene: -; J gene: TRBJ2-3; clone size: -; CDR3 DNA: TGTGCCAGCTCACCAAGTAGTTTACAGGGAAGCACAGATACGCAGTATTTT; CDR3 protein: CASSPSSLQGSTDTQYF
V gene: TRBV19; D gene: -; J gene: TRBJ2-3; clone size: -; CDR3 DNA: TGTGCCAGTAGTTTACTCGGAAGCACAGATACGCAGTATTTT; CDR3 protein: CASSLLGSTDTQYF
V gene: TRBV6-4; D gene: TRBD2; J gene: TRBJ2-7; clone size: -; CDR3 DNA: TGTGCCAGCTCCCCGGGAGCGGGGATCTACGAGCAGTACTTC; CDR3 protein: CASSPGAGIYEQYF
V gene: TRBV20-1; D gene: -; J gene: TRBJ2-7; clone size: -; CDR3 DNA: TGCAGTGCCTCGGGTTCTTACGAGCAGTACTTC; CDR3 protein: CSASGSYEQYF
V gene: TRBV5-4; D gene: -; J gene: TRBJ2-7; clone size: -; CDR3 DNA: TGTGCCAGCAGCTTGATTGTTTTTGCGGGACAAACATACGAGCAGTACTTC; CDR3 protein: CASSLIVFAGQTYEQYF
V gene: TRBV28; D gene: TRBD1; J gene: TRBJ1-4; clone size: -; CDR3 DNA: TGTGCCAGCACCCAGTGGACAGGGGGGGATGAAAAACTGTTTTTT; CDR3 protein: CASTQWTGGDEKLFF
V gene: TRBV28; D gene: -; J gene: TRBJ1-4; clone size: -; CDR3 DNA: TGTGCCAGCAGTCCATCGGGGGCGCGTGAAAAACTGTTTTTT; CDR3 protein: CASSPSGAREKLFF
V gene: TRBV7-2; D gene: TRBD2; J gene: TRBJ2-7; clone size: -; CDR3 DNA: TGTGCCAGCAGCTTAGTTGCGGGAGCCACCTACGAGCAGTACTTC; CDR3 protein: CASSLVAGATYEQYF
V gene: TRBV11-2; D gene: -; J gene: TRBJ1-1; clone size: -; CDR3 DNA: TGTGCCAGCAGCTTAGGGACGATTGAAGCTTTCTTT; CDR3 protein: CASSLGTIEAFF